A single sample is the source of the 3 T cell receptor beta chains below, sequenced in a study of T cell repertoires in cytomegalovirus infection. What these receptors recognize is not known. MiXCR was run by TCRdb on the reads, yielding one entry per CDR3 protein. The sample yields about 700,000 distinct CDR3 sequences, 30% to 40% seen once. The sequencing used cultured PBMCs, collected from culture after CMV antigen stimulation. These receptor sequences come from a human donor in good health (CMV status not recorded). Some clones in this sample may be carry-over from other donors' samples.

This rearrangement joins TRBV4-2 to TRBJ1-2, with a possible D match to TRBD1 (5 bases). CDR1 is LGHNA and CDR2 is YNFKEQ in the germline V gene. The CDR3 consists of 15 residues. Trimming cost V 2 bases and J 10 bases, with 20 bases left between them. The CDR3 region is CASSQTGPVLRAYTF. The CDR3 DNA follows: TGTGCCAGCAGCCAAACGGGGCCTGTTCTCCGAGCCTACACCTTC.

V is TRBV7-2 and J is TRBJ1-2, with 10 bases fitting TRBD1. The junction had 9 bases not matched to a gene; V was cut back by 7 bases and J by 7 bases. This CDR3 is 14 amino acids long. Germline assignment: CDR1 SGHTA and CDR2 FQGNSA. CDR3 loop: CASTDPGTGAGYTF. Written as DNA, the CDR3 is TGTGCCAGCACCGACCCCGGGACAGGGGCTGGCTACACCTTC.

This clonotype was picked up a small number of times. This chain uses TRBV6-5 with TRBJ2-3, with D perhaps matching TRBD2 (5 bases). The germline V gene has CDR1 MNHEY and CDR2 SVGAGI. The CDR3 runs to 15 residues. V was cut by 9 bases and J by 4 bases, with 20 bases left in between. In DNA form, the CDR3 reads TGTGCCAGTGGGGAGCGAGAGGTTCCCCCAGATACGCAGTATTTT. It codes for CASGEREVPPDTQYF.